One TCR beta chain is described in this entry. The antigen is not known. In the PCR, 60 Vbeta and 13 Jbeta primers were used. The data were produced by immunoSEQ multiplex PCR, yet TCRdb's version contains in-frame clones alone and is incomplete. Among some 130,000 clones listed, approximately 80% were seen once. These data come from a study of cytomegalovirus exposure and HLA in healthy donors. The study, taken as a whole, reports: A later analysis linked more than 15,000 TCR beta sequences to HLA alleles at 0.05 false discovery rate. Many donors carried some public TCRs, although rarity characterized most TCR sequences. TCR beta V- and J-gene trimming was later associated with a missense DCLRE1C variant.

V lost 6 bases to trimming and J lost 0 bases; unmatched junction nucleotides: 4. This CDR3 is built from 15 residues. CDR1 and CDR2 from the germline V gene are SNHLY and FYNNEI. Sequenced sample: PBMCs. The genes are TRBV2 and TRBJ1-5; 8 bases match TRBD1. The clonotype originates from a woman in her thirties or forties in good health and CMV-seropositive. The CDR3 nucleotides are TGTGCCAGCAGCGCGACAGGGGATAGCAATCAGCCCCAGCATTTT. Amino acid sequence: CASSATGDSNQPQHF. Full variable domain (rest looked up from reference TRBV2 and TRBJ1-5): EPEVTQTPSHQVTQMGQEVILRCVPISNHLYFYWYRQILGQKVEFLVSFYNNEISEKSEIFDDQFSVERPDGSNFTLKIRSTKLEDSAMYFCASSATGDSNQPQHFGDGTRLSIL.